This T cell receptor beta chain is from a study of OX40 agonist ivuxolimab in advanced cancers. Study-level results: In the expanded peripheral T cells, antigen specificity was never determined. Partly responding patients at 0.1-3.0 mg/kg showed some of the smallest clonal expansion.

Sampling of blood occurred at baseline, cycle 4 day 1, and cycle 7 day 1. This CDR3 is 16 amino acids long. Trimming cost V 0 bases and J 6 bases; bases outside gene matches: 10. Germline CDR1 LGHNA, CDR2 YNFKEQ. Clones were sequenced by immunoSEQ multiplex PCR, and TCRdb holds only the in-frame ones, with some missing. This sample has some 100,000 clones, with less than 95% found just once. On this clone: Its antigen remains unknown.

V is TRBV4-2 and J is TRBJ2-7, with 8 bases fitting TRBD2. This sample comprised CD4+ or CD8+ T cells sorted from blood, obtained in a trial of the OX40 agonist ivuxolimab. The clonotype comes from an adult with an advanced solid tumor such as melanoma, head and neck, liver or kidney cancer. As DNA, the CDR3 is TGTGCCAGCAGCCAAGATTGGGGGGTAGCGGGATTCGAGCAGTACTTC. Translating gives CASSQDWGVAGFEQYF.